This T cell receptor (beta chain) was sequenced for a study of T cells in Graves' hyperthyroidism and ophthalmopathy. There were TCR beta CDR3 regions amplified from RNA transcripts. When the TCR CDR3 underwent first-round RT-PCR, the HTBI primer set was used. TCRdb itself ran the multiplex PCR reads through MiXCR, one entry per CDR3 protein. Here the sample spans some 600,000 distinct CDR3 sequences, approximately 15% being singletons. It was uncontrolled infection, other autoimmune disease, pregnancy or lactation that excluded patients. In its sample, this clonotype was seen many times. Source material: blood. The TCR sequence derives from a woman in her 30s with Graves' hyperthyroidism that later progressed to Graves' ophthalmopathy.

CDR3 amino acids: CASSPTSTAEAFF. In DNA form, the CDR3 reads TGTGCCAGCAGTCCCACCTCGACAGCTGAAGCTTTCTTT. The rearrangement joins TRBV27 to TRBJ1-1, with D tentatively TRBD1 (5 bases). The CDR3 covers 13 residues. V was trimmed by 5 bases and J by 6 bases, leaving 13 bases between them. Germline V gene data show CDR1 as MNHEY and CDR2 as SMNVEV (reference sequence).